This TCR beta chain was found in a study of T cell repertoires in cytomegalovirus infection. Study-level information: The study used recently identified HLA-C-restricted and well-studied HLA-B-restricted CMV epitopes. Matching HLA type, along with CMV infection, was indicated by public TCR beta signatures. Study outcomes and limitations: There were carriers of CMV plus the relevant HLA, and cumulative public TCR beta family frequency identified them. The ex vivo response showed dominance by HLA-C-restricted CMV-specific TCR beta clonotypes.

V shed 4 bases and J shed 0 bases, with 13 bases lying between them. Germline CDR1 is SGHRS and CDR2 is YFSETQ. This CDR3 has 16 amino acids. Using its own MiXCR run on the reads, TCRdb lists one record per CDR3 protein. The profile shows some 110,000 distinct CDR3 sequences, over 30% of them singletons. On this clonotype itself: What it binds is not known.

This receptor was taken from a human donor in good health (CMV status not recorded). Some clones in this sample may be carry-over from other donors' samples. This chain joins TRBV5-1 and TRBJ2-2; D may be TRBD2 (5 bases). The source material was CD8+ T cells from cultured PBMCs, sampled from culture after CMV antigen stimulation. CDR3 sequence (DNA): TGCGCCAGCAGCCCGAGAGCGGTTACGAACACCGGGGAGCTGTTTTTT. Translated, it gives CASSPRAVTNTGELFF. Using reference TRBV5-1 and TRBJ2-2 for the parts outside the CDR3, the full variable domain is KAGVTQTPRYLIKTRGQQVTLSCSPISGHRSVSWYQQTPGQGLQFLFEYFSETQRNKGNFPGRFSGRQFSNSRSEMNVSTLELGDSALYLCASSPRAVTNTGELFFGEGSRLTVL.